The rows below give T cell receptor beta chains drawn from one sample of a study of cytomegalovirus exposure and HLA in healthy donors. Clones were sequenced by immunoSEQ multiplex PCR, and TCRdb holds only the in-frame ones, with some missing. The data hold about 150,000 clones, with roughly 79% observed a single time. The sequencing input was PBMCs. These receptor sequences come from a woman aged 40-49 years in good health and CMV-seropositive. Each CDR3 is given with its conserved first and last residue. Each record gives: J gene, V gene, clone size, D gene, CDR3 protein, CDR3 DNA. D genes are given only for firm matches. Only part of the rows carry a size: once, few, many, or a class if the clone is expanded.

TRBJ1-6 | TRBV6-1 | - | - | CASSLTLGLALHF | TGTGCCAGCAGCCTTACCCTTGGACTTGCCCTCCACTTT
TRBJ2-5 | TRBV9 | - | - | CASSPSRSETQYF | TGTGCCAGCAGCCCATCTAGGTCAGAGACCCAGTACTTC
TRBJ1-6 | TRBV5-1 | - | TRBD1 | CASSSGTGAESPLHF | TGCGCCAGCAGCTCCGGAACAGGGGCGGAATCACCCCTCCACTTT
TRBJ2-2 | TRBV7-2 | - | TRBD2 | CASSPPGGAGTGELFF | TGTGCCAGCAGCCCCCCCGGGGGGGCCGGCACCGGGGAGCTGTTTTTT
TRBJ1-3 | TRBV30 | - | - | CAWSVQTGNTIYF | TGTGCCTGGAGTGTACAGACTGGAAACACCATATATTTT
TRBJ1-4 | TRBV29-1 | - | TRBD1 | CSVRTGVEKLFF | TGCAGCGTTCGGACAGGGGTTGAAAAACTGTTTTTT
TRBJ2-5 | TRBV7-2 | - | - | CASITGVGTQYF | TGTGCCAGCATCACGGGGGTGGGGACCCAGTACTTC
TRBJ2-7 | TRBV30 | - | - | CACRGDRYEQYF | TGTGCCTGCAGGGGGGACAGATACGAGCAGTACTTC
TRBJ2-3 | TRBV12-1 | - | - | CASSFATKGAPTTDTQYF | TGTGCCAGCAGCTTTGCTACTAAGGGGGCACCGACGACAGATACGCAGTATTTT
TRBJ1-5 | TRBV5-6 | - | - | CASGRMGGPQHF | TGTGCCAGCGGCCGGATGGGGGGGCCCCAGCATTTT
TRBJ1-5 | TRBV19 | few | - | CASSPQRVSQPQPQHF | TGTGCCAGTAGTCCCCAGCGAGTGTCCCAGCCTCAGCCCCAGCATTTT
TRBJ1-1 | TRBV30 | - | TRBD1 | CAWSGQGKEWAGAEAFF | TGTGCCTGGAGCGGACAGGGAAAGGAGTGGGCGGGAGCTGAAGCTTTCTTT
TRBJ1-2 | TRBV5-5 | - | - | CASSLAGGSYGYTF | TGTGCCAGCAGCTTGGCGGGCGGGTCCTATGGCTACACCTTC
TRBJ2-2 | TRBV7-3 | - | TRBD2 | CASSLAGGPAGELFF | TGTGCCAGCAGCTTAGCGGGGGGGCCGGCCGGGGAGCTGTTTTTT
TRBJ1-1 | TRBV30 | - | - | CAWQWTANTEAFF | TGTGCCTGGCAATGGACTGCCAACACTGAAGCTTTCTTT
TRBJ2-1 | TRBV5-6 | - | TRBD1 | CASSPRTGGQFF | TGTGCCAGCAGCCCTAGGACAGGGGGGCAGTTCTTC
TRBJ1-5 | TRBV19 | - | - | CASSPETGANQPQHF | TGTGCCAGTAGTCCCGAGACAGGAGCCAATCAGCCCCAGCATTTT
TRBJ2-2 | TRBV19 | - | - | CASSISGTETGELFF | TGTGCCAGTAGTATTTCAGGGACTGAGACCGGGGAGCTGTTTTTT
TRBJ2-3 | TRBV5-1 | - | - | CASSERTATDTQYF | TGCGCCAGCAGCGAACGGACAGCCACAGATACGCAGTATTTT
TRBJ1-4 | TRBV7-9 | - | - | CASSSLQGDYEKLFF | TGTGCCAGCAGCTCCTTACAGGGAGACTACGAAAAACTGTTTTTT
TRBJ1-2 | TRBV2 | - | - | CASRLANYGYTF | TGTGCCAGCAGACTAGCTAACTATGGCTACACCTTC
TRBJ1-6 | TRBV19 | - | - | CASQTPTASSYNSPLHF | TGTGCCAGTCAGACTCCGACAGCAAGCTCCTATAATTCACCCCTCCACTTT
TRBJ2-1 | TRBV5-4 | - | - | CASSPTPTSLDEQFF | TGTGCCAGCAGCCCCACCCCGACTAGTTTAGATGAGCAGTTCTTC
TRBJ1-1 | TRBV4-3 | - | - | CASSQETATLTEAFF | TGCGCCAGCAGCCAAGAGACTGCGACGCTGACTGAAGCTTTCTTT
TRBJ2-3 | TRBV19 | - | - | CASSIDGGGTDTQYF | TGTGCCAGTAGTATTGACGGGGGAGGCACAGATACGCAGTATTTT
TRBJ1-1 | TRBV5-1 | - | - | CASSSTASYTEAFF | TGCGCCAGCAGCTCTACAGCATCCTACACTGAAGCTTTCTTT
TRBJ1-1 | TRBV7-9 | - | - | CASSLYGTEAFF | TGTGCCAGCAGCTTATACGGGACTGAAGCTTTCTTT
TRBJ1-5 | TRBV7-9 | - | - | CASSGDRNNQPQHF | TGTGCCAGCAGCGGTGACAGAAACAATCAGCCCCAGCATTTT
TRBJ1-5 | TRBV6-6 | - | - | CASREGSQPQHF | TGTGCCAGCAGAGAAGGGAGTCAGCCCCAGCATTTT
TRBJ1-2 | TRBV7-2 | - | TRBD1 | CASSFDRGQDGYTF | TGTGCCAGCAGCTTTGACAGGGGGCAAGACGGCTACACCTTC
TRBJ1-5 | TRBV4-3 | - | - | CASSQDRGIEQPQHF | TGCGCCAGCAGCCAAGATCGGGGGATTGAGCAGCCCCAGCATTTT
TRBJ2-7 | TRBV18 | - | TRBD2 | CASSPGGLTTEQYF | TGTGCCAGCTCACCCGGGGGACTAACGACCGAGCAGTACTTC
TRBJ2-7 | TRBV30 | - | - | CAWSPEQGSYEQYF | TGTGCCTGGAGTCCAGAACAGGGTAGCTACGAGCAGTACTTC
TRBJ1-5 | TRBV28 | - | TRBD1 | CASSGRQGQNQPQHF | TGTGCCAGCAGTGGTAGACAGGGCCAGAATCAGCCCCAGCATTTT
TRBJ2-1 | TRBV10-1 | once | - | CASSSSKRGGYNEQFF | TGCGCCAGCAGTTCGAGCAAACGAGGGGGCTACAATGAGCAGTTCTTC
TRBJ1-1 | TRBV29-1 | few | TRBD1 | CSVGQGGNTEAFF | TGCAGCGTAGGACAGGGGGGTAACACTGAAGCTTTCTTT
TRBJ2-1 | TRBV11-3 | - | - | CASSPFEAPYNEQFF | TGTGCCAGCAGCCCCTTTGAGGCCCCGTACAATGAGCAGTTCTTC
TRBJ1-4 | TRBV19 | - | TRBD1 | CASSIQDGTGTNEKLFF | TGTGCCAGTAGTATCCAAGACGGGACAGGGACAAATGAAAAACTGTTTTTT
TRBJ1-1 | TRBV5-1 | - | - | CASSQLNRNTEAFF | TGCGCCAGCAGCCAATTGAACAGGAACACTGAAGCTTTCTTT
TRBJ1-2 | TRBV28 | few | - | CASTLPGRGYGYTF | TGTGCCAGCACCCTTCCCGGCAGAGGGTATGGCTACACCTTC
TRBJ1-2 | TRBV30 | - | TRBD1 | CAWKLDRGNYGYTF | TGTGCCTGGAAATTGGACAGGGGCAACTATGGCTACACCTTC
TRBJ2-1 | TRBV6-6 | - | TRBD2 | CASSYTGTSGGNEQFF | TGTGCCAGCAGTTACACCGGGACTAGCGGGGGCAATGAGCAGTTCTTC
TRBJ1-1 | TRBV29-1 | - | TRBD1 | CSAKTGGGNTEAFF | TGCAGCGCCAAGACAGGGGGCGGGAACACTGAAGCTTTCTTT
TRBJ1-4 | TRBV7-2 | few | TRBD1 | CASSSPGGFMEKLFF | TGTGCCAGCAGCTCCCCAGGGGGATTTATGGAGAAACTGTTTTTT
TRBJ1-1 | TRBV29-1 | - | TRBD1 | CSVSSGQGQAFF | TGCAGCGTTTCATCCGGACAGGGACAAGCTTTCTTT
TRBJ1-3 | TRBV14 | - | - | CASSPRVHTIYF | TGTGCCAGCAGCCCCAGGGTTCACACCATATATTTT